Listed below are T cell receptor beta chains from one sample, sequenced in a study of Graves' ophthalmopathy and Graves' hyperthyroidism. MiXCR, run by TCRdb on the multiplex PCR reads, gives a single entry per CDR3 protein. The sample records around 1,000,000 distinct CDR3 sequences, 35% to 45% being singletons. Sequences were obtained from peripheral blood or thyroid tissue (not recorded which). The receptors were gathered from an adult man with Graves' hyperthyroidism. Both conserved end residues are part of each CDR3. Each record gives: J gene, clone size, D gene, V gene, CDR3 DNA, CDR3 protein. The D gene is left open where the match is weak. Expanded clones are given a class, and other clones once, few, many or no size at all.

TRBJ1-2 few NA TRBV6-4 TGTGCCAGCAGCGAAGGGGCCGGGGACTATGGCTACACCTTC CASSEGAGDYGYTF
TRBJ2-5 many TRBD2 TRBV20-1 TGCAGTGCTAGGCCACTAGCGGGGGCCCAAGAGACCCAGTACTTC CSARPLAGAQETQYF
TRBJ2-7 few NA TRBV10-3 TGTGCCAGCAGTCCTTGGACAGGTTCCGGGGGGGAGCAGTACTTC CASSPWTGSGGEQYF
TRBJ2-5 NA NA TRBV10-3 TGTGCCATCAGTTTAAGGAGCGGCCAAGAGACCCAGTACTTC CAISLRSGQETQYF
TRBJ2-5 NA NA TRBV10-3 TGTGCCATCAGGCAGGCGGGTCAAGAGACCCAGTACTTC CAIRQAGQETQYF
TRBJ1-2 many TRBD1 TRBV7-2 TGTGCCAGCACCTCGATTGACAGGGGGAATTGGGGTGGCTACACCTTC CASTSIDRGNWGGYTF
TRBJ2-7 many NA TRBV3-1 TGTGCCAGCAGCCAAGCGGTACCCCTCTACGAGCAGTACTTC CASSQAVPLYEQYF
TRBJ1-1 NA TRBD1 TRBV6-6 TGTGCCAGCAGTTGGGGACAGGGGGCTGGTGAAGCTTTCTTT CASSWGQGAGEAFF
TRBJ2-5 NA NA TRBV12-3/TRBV12-4 TGTGCCAGCTCACCACCGCAAGACCAAGAGACCCAGTACTTC CASSPPQDQETQYF
TRBJ2-7 many TRBD2 TRBV9 TGTGCCAGCAGCGTCGGAGCGGGGGGCTCCTACGAGCAGTACTTC CASSVGAGGSYEQYF
TRBJ1-1 many NA TRBV20-1 TGCAGTCGGAGACAGATGAACACTGAAGCTTTCTTT CSRRQMNTEAFF
TRBJ2-6 many TRBD1 TRBV7-8 TGTGCCAGCAGCCTGTTGGTCGGACAGGGGGCGCCTGGGGCCAACGTCCTGACTTTC CASSLLVGQGAPGANVLTF
TRBJ1-1 many NA TRBV13 TGTGCCAGCAGCTTACGGGGGGACCTAAACACTGAAGCTTTCTTT CASSLRGDLNTEAFF
TRBJ2-2 many NA TRBV15 TGTGCCACCAGCAGAGATCTTGCCGCAGGGCCTACGGAGCTGTTTTTT CATSRDLAAGPTELFF
TRBJ2-7 NA TRBD2 TRBV10-3 TGTGCCATCGGAGCGGGAGGCCTCTCCTACGAGCAGTACTTC CAIGAGGLSYEQYF
TRBJ1-2 many TRBD1 TRBV7-9 TGTGCCAGCAGCTTAGGGGGACAGTCCGGCTATGGCTACACCTTC CASSLGGQSGYGYTF
TRBJ2-5 NA NA TRBV5-1 TGCGCCAGCAGCTTGGAATTCAGGGAACCTCCCGTGGGCCAAGAGACCCAGTACTTC CASSLEFREPPVGQETQYF
TRBJ2-5 many TRBD1 TRBV19 TGTGCCAGTAGTAAGACAGGGGACGCGTACCAAGAGACCCAGTACTTC CASSKTGDAYQETQYF
TRBJ2-7 many NA TRBV7-8 TGTGCCAGCAGCTTAGCTAAAGGGGGCGAGCAGTACTTC CASSLAKGGEQYF
TRBJ1-1 NA NA TRBV30 TGTGCCTGGGCGACGGGACACACTGAAGCTTTCTTT CAWATGHTEAFF
TRBJ1-5 NA NA TRBV29-1 TGCAGCGTTGATGGGGGGGACAATCAGCCCCAGCATTTT CSVDGGDNQPQHF
TRBJ2-7 once NA TRBV9 TGTGCCAGCAGCTTAGGGGCCGCCGTCTCCTACGAGCAGTACTTC CASSLGAAVSYEQYF
TRBJ1-1 many NA TRBV29-1 TGCAGCGTTGTAAGAAAGAGGGGCACTGAAGCTTTCTTT CSVVRKRGTEAFF
TRBJ1-5 many TRBD1 TRBV12-3/TRBV12-4 TGTGCCAGCTCTAGGGGACAGGCTAGTGTGGCCCAGCATTTT CASSRGQASVAQHF
TRBJ1-2 NA NA TRBV11-2 TGTGCCAGCAGCTTAAGGACGGTCGGAGGCTACACCTTC CASSLRTVGGYTF
TRBJ1-5 many TRBD1 TRBV19 TGTGCCAGTACCCCCGGGACAGATAGCAATCAGCCCCAGCATTTT CASTPGTDSNQPQHF
TRBJ1-3 NA NA TRBV6-1 TGTGCCAGCAGTTACTCGGACATTTTCTCTGGAAACACCATATATTTT CASSYSDIFSGNTIYF
TRBJ1-4 NA NA TRBV15 TGTGCCACCAGCAGTAACAGGGCGGCAACTAATGAAAAACTGTTTTTT CATSSNRAATNEKLFF
TRBJ2-6 NA TRBD1 TRBV6-2/TRBV6-3 TGTGCCAGCAGTTCCCCAGTCAGGGGGTACTCTGAGGGGGCCAACGTCCTGACTTTC CASSSPVRGYSEGANVLTF
TRBJ1-4 few NA TRBV2 TGTGCCAGCAGTGAATCGGGAGCAACTAATGAAAAACTGTTTTTT CASSESGATNEKLFF
TRBJ2-2 NA NA TRBV12-3/TRBV12-4 TGTGCCAGCAGTCCAGGGGGACTAGATTCCACCGGGGAGCTGTTTTTT CASSPGGLDSTGELFF
TRBJ2-5 NA NA TRBV4-3 TGCGCCAGCAGCCAAGAGGCTAGCAGCCAAGAGACCCAGTACTTC CASSQEASSQETQYF
TRBJ2-5 once NA TRBV11-2 TGTGCCAGCAGCTTAGATCACGGCCAGCCCCAGTACTTC CASSLDHGQPQYF
TRBJ1-5 few TRBD1 TRBV6-2/TRBV6-3 TGTGCCAGCACACCCGGGACAGGGCGCCCCCAGCATTTT CASTPGTGRPQHF
TRBJ2-5 few TRBD1 TRBV10-3 TGTGCCACCAGTGACTGGGACAGGGGCTGGGAGACCCAGTACTTC CATSDWDRGWETQYF
TRBJ2-7 NA TRBD1 TRBV20-1 TGCAGTGGACGGACAGGACCACCAGTCGAGCAGTACTTC CSGRTGPPVEQYF
TRBJ1-3 NA NA TRBV29-1 TGCAGCGTTGAAAGTGGGATTTCCGGAAACACCATATATTTT CSVESGISGNTIYF
TRBJ2-5 NA NA TRBV12-3/TRBV12-4 TGTGCCAGCAGACCCGGGGGTACGGAGACCCAGTACTTC CASRPGGTETQYF
TRBJ2-6 many NA TRBV10-3 TGTGCCATCAGTGAAGGGTCCAGGACTGGGGCCAACGTCCTGACTTTC CAISEGSRTGANVLTF
TRBJ2-7 NA NA TRBV27 TGTGCCAGCAAGTTGGGTGGGGCAGTCGAGCAGTACTTC CASKLGGAVEQYF
TRBJ1-1 many NA TRBV24-1 TGTGCCACCAGGTCCACAGCGAACACTGAAGCTTTCTTT CATRSTANTEAFF
TRBJ1-2 NA TRBD1 TRBV14 TGTGCCAGCAGTCAGCAGGGGGGAGCTAACTATGGCTACACCTTC CASSQQGGANYGYTF
TRBJ1-1 many TRBD1 TRBV10-2 TGCGCCAGCAGTGAGTTTACAGGGGGCACTGAAGCTTTCTTT CASSEFTGGTEAFF
TRBJ2-7 many NA TRBV11-2 TGTGCCAGCAGCTTAATCGAGTCCTACGAGCAGTACTTC CASSLIESYEQYF
TRBJ1-5 NA NA TRBV20-1 TGCAGTGCTGCATCGACTAGCGGGGTCAGACAGGTGGCCAATCAGCCCCAGCATTTT CSAASTSGVRQVANQPQHF
TRBJ2-5 many NA TRBV15 TGTGCCACCAGGAAAGTGGGAGACAGCCGTTTTGTGGAGACCCAGTACTTC CATRKVGDSRFVETQYF
TRBJ2-6 many NA TRBV7-8 TGTGCCAGCAACCGAGGGGTTTCTGGGGCCAACGTCCTGACTTTC CASNRGVSGANVLTF
TRBJ1-1 few NA TRBV14 TGTGCCAGCAGCCAAACGACAGGTTGGAACACTGAAGCTTTCTTT CASSQTTGWNTEAFF
TRBJ1-5 NA NA TRBV20-1 TGCAGTGCTAGGTCCCAGGCAGCTGTCTATAGCAATCAGCCCCAGCATTTT CSARSQAAVYSNQPQHF
TRBJ2-5 many TRBD2 TRBV20-1 TGCAGCGCAAGATCCAGCGGGGGCGCGGAGACCCAGTACTTC CSARSSGGAETQYF
TRBJ2-7 NA NA TRBV6-6 TGTGCCACCGGGAACGGTGGGGAGCAGTACTTC CATGNGGEQYF
TRBJ2-2 many NA TRBV9 TGTGCCAGCAGCATAACTAGTTTTGGCACCGGGGAGCTGTTTTTT CASSITSFGTGELFF
TRBJ1-4 many NA TRBV29-1 TGCAGCGTTGTAATGAGCCCCTTTGGTGAAAAACTGTTTTTT CSVVMSPFGEKLFF
TRBJ2-7 NA TRBD1 TRBV12-3/TRBV12-4 TGTGCCAGCAGTAGGGGGACAGGGGTACCCGAGCAGTACTTC CASSRGTGVPEQYF